This T cell receptor (beta chain) was sequenced for a study of technical replicates of blood from a few donors. TCRdb keeps only in-frame clones here, not all; method: immunoSEQ multiplex PCR. Seen here are around 50,000 clones, roughly 94% observed once, and the top ten hold roughly 0.22%. Specimen: T cells isolated from PBMCs. The clonotype comes from a human donor in good health.

The CDR3 DNA follows: TGTGCCATCAGTGAGAACTATGAGCAGTTCTTC. Its translation: CAISENYEQFF. The chain couples TRBV10-3 to TRBJ2-1; D remains unclear. V dropped 2 bases and J dropped 8 bases, with 4 bases sitting between them. Looked up from germline, CDR1 is ENHRY and CDR2 is SYGVKD. CDR3 size: 11 residues.